This TCR beta chain came from a study of blood T cell repertoires in COVID-19. Study-level information: COVID-19 samples, acute and convalescent, were from the United States, Italy and Spain. Sample material is recorded as cDNA or gDNA derived from T cells, B-cell-depleted T cells, or PBMCs.

Deletions cut 5 bases from V and 0 bases from J, with 16 bases between. The CDR3 extends over 16 amino acids. Germline V gene data show CDR1 as LNHDA and CDR2 as SQIVND (reference sequence). How the authors handled the data: Nucleated cell counts were estimated from reference gene primer amplification. Clones were read by immunoSEQ multiplex PCR, and TCRdb kept only the in-frame ones, dropping some. V and J calls and clone size are as listed in that table; D and trimming were resolved from the DNA. The sample carries under 150,000 clones, roughly 79% recorded once. The chain recombines TRBV19 with TRBJ1-1, with D possibly matching TRBD1 (6 bases). The sequence was obtained from a human donor in a cohort sampled during active COVID-19. Material for sequencing was peripheral blood. The CDR3 region is CASSPQTGGMNTEAFF. The CDR3 DNA reads TGTGCCAGTAGTCCTCAGACAGGAGGTATGAACACTGAAGCTTTCTTT.